The text below deals with one TCR beta chain. Seattle patient enrollment occurred during active infection, with longitudinal follow-up thereafter. The data originate from a study of blood T cell repertoires in COVID-19. Study-level information: Acute and convalescent COVID-19 specimens originated in the United States, Italy and Spain.

TCRdb's copy holds only in-frame clones and misses some; the assay was immunoSEQ multiplex PCR. The sample consists of under 250,000 clones, around 90% of them appearing once. The sample comprised peripheral blood. This TCR was sampled from a man younger than 40 with COVID-19, enrolled during active disease.

CDR3 DNA: TGTGCCAGCAGCGGGCTCCAGGGTGAGCAGTTCTTC. Its protein product is CASSGLQGEQFF. This chain connects TRBV5-6 to TRBJ2-1, with a weak D call TRBD1 (5 bases). The germline V gene has CDR1 SGHDT and CDR2 YYEEEE. The CDR3 totals 12 residues. Trimming stripped 4 bases from V and 9 bases from J, with 11 bases between.